Shown below are 7 T cell receptor beta chains from a single sample sequenced in a study of metastatic and nonmetastatic thyroid tumors. Treatment of any kind had been given to no patient before thyroid surgery. TCRdb redid the clone calls on the PCR reads using MiXCR. The data show 45,000 or so clones, about 4.3% seen once. What was sequenced was blood. The receptor source for this set is a female donor with papillary thyroid cancer or a benign thyroid nodule (not recorded which). Some clones in this sample may be carry-over from other donors' samples.

This clone was counted many times. V gene TRBV5-1 combines with J gene TRBJ1-1; D is undetermined. There are 13 residues in the CDR3. In germline, CDR1 is SGHRS, CDR2 YFSETQ. V shed 0 bases and J shed 7 bases, with 10 bases lying between them. This CDR3 reads CASSLESQFEAFF. For the CDR3, the DNA is TGCGCCAGCAGCTTGGAATCCCAGTTTGAAGCTTTCTTT.

The V gene is TRBV12-3 or TRBV12-4, the J gene TRBJ2-7; 11 nucleotides match TRBD2. Trimming removed 5 bases from V and 4 bases from J; junction bases left unmatched: 10. The CDR3 is 16 residues long. CDR3 DNA sequence: TGTGCCAGCAGTAGCACCGGACTAGCGGGCTCATACGAGCAGTACTTC. The encoded protein is CASSSTGLAGSYEQYF.

This clone has ten or more counts. The V call is TRBV28, the J call TRBJ1-1; unclear D gene. Trimming cost V 6 bases and J 5 bases, with 10 bases left between them. The CDR3 consists of 12 residues. Germline-derived CDR1 and CDR2 are MDHEN and SYDVKM. The CDR3 sequence: CASSASWTEAFF. Here the CDR3 DNA reads TGTGCCAGCAGCGCGTCATGGACTGAAGCTTTCTTT.

This clone came up many times. The chain couples TRBV10-2 to TRBJ1-1; D uncertain. V was shortened by 7 bases and J by 1 base, with 10 bases between the two germline ends. Germline V lookup: CDR1 WSHSY, CDR2 SAAADI. The CDR3 runs 13 residues. In nucleotides, the CDR3 is TGCGCCAGCATGGTGGTAGGGAACACTGAAGCTTTCTTT. Its protein product is CASMVVGNTEAFF.

In the case of this clone: The junction differs from germline at one of its ends, possibly a read error. The rearrangement uses TRBV19 and TRBJ2-2, with 7 bases lining up with TRBD1. This CDR3 has 15 amino acids. CDR1 and CDR2 from the germline V gene are LNHDA and SQIVND (reference sequence). In nucleotides, the CDR3 is TGTACCAGTAGTATCAAACAGGGGAACAGCGGGGAGCTGTTTTTT. Translation gives CTSSIKQGNSGELFF.

On this clone itself: One end of the junction varies from germline; a read error may be responsible. The J gene is TRBJ2-1, the V gene TRBV2; 9 bases line up with TRBD1. This CDR3 comprises 16 residues. The germline gives CDR1 SNHLY, CDR2 FYNNEI. CDR3 region: CASSTTDRGSYNEQSF. The CDR3 DNA is TGTGCCAGCAGCACGACGGACAGGGGCTCCTACAATGAGCAGTCCTTC.

This chain connects TRBV12-3 or TRBV12-4 to TRBJ1-6, with TRBD1 identical over 7 bases. The length of the CDR3 is 14 residues. V lost 5 bases, J lost 6 bases, and 4 bases stayed unmatched. The CDR3 DNA follows: TGTGCCAGCAGTAAGGGACAGACTAATTCACCCCTCCACTTT. Protein sequence: CASSKGQTNSPLHF.